This T cell receptor beta chain was obtained from a study of control samples from healthy donors and cancer patients. TCRdb's table, derived via immunoSEQ multiplex PCR, lists solely in-frame clones and lacks some. Here the sample spans around 23,000 clones, around 85% being singletons. V dropped 1 base and J dropped 4 bases, with 16 bases sitting between them. This CDR3 contains 16 residues. Germline CDR1 is SEHNR and CDR2 is FQNEAQ (reference sequence). This clonotype originated in a man aged 55-75 years with head and neck cancer. The V call is TRBV7-9, the J call TRBJ1-2; no clear D. Sequencing was carried out using PBMCs. The CDR3 DNA reads TGTGCCAGCAGCTTAGGGACGCTGGGAGTCCCCTATGGCTACACCTTC. It encodes CASSLGTLGVPYGYTF. Full variable domain (remainder filled in from reference TRBV7-9 and TRBJ1-2): DTGVSQNPRHKITKRGQNVTFRCDPISEHNRLYWYRQTLGQGPEFLTYFQNEAQLEKSRLLSDRFSAERPKGSFSTLEIQRTEQGDSAMYLCASSLGTLGVPYGYTFGSGTRLTVV.